A single sample is the source of the 15 T cell receptor beta chains below, sequenced in a study of OX40 agonist ivuxolimab in advanced cancers. Profiled with immunoSEQ multiplex PCR; TCRdb holds only in-frame clones, not every one. The data contain about 83,000 clones, roughly 91% of them seen just once; the ten biggest clones take up 0.7% to 0.9%. This material consisted of CD4+ or CD8+ T cells sorted from blood, taken in a trial of the OX40 agonist ivuxolimab. The source is an adult with an advanced solid tumor such as melanoma, head and neck, liver or kidney cancer.

The chain combines TRBV19 with TRBJ1-3; TRBD1 matches at 8 bases. Losses at the gene ends were 7 bases for V and 2 bases for J; bases not matched to a gene: 16. The CDR3 sequence is 18 residues long. Germline lookup yields CDR1 LNHDA and CDR2 SQIVND (reference sequence). CDR3 sequence (DNA): TGTGCCAGTACTCGGACAGGGTACGGAATAAAGACTGGAAACACCATATATTTT. It specifies CASTRTGYGIKTGNTIYF. Based on the CDR3 plus reference TRBV19 and TRBJ1-3, the full variable domain is DGGITQSPKYLFRKEGQNVTLSCEQNLNHDAMYWYRQDPGQGLRLIYYSQIVNDFQKGDIAEGYSVSREKKESFPLTVTSAQKNPTAFYLCASTRTGYGIKTGNTIYFGEGSWLTVV.

This clone was detected a few times. The rearrangement links TRBV6-6 to TRBJ1-1; D is unclear. CDR1 is MNHNY and CDR2 is SVGAGI in the germline V gene (reference sequence). The CDR3 has 16 amino acids. Trimming left V 6 bases short and J 4 bases short, with 21 bases between. CDR3 protein: CASSHAPAGGPTEAFF. Here the CDR3 DNA reads TGTGCCAGCAGCCATGCTCCGGCAGGTGGGCCCACTGAAGCTTTCTTT.

This chain joins TRBV5-8 and TRBJ2-1; TRBD1 is a possible D gene (6 bases). The V end lost 0 bases, the J end lost 3 bases, and 10 bases lay between the germline ends. The germline CDR1 and CDR2 sequences are SGHTS and YDEGEE. CDR3 length equals 15 residues. DNA for the CDR3: TGTGCCAGCAGCTTGGCGGGACAAGGCTACAATGAGCAGTTCTTC. This translates into CASSLAGQGYNEQFF.

This chain uses TRBV7-2 with TRBJ2-5; 9 nucleotides line up with TRBD2. The germline gives CDR1 SGHTA, CDR2 FQGNSA. J was trimmed by 2 bases and V by 2 bases; bases with no gene match: 0. The CDR3 spans 14 residues. The CDR3 sequence is CASSLLAGQETQYF. Written as DNA, the CDR3 is TGTGCCAGCAGCTTACTAGCGGGGCAAGAGACCCAGTACTTC.

The CDR3 nucleotides are TGTGCCAGTAGTGCGCAGGTCAATCAGCCCCAGCATTTT. It encodes CASSAQVNQPQHF. The chain recombines TRBV19 with TRBJ1-5; D unclear. V shed 5 bases and J shed 3 bases, with 8 bases lying between them. The CDR3 loop spans 13 amino acids. Germline CDR1 LNHDA, CDR2 SQIVND (reference sequence).

J is TRBJ2-2 and V is TRBV7-2, with no clear D. The V end lost 1 base, the J end lost 3 bases, and 3 bases lay between the germline ends. Per germline, CDR1 SGHTA and CDR2 FQGNSA. The CDR3 totals 13 residues. CDR3 protein: CASSLVYTGELFF. The CDR3 DNA reads as TGTGCCAGCAGCTTAGTGTACACCGGGGAGCTGTTTTTT.

The chain links TRBV28 to TRBJ2-7; TRBD1 aligns across 8 bases. After removal of 5 bases from V and 3 bases from J, the junction contained 6 bases not matched to a gene. CDR1 is MDHEN and CDR2 is SYDVKM in the germline V gene. The CDR3 consists of 14 residues. The chain's CDR3 is CASSSPGTGYEQYF. Here the CDR3 DNA reads TGTGCCAGCAGTAGCCCCGGGACAGGCTACGAGCAGTACTTC.

The chain employs TRBV7-2 and TRBJ2-1; possibly TRBD2 for D (5 bases). The ends were cut back, 7 bases at V and 0 bases at J, with 19 bases in the middle. There are 17 residues in the CDR3. The germline V gene has CDR1 SGHTA and CDR2 FQGNSA. CDR3 nucleotides: TGTGCCAGCACCCTAGTCAGCGGTTCCCTCTCCTACAATGAGCAGTTCTTC. This codes for CASTLVSGSLSYNEQFF.

This chain links TRBV5-1 with TRBJ1-6, with D unclear. Germline V gene sequence: CDR1 SGHRS, CDR2 YFSETQ. The CDR3 contains 16 residues. Trimming took 0 bases from V and 6 from J, leaving 13 bases between them. The CDR3: CASSLGREFFNSPLHF. The CDR3 bases are TGCGCCAGCAGCTTGGGTAGGGAGTTCTTTAATTCACCCCTCCACTTT. Supplemented by reference TRBV5-1 and TRBJ1-6, the full variable domain reads KAGVTQTPRYLIKTRGQQVTLSCSPISGHRSVSWYQQTPGQGLQFLFEYFSETQRNKGNFPGRFSGRQFSNSRSEMNVSTLELGDSALYLCASSLGREFFNSPLHFGNGTRLTVT.

J is TRBJ2-5 and V is TRBV5-8; TRBD2 matches 9 bases. J lost 5 bases, V lost 0 bases, and 2 bases had no gene match. Germline V CDR1 and CDR2: SGHTS, YDEGEE. The CDR3 runs to 14 residues. In DNA form, the CDR3 reads TGTGCCAGCAGCTTGGGACTAGCGGTGGAGACCCAGTACTTC. Its translation: CASSLGLAVETQYF.

The CDR3 DNA reads as TGTGCCAGCAGGGTTCCAGGGGAGACTAATGAAAAACTGTTTTTT. It specifies CASRVPGETNEKLFF. The chain recombines TRBV2 with TRBJ1-4; a weak D match, TRBD1 (6 bases). Trimming took 6 bases from V and 2 from J, leaving 13 bases between them. CDR3 size: 15 residues. The germline V gene encodes CDR1 SNHLY and CDR2 FYNNEI.

The CDR3 DNA reads as TGTGCCAGCAGTGAAGAATCTAGAGGGTGGGAGACCCAGTACTTC. Protein product: CASSEESRGWETQYF. This chain uses TRBV2 with TRBJ2-5, with D maybe TRBD2 (5 bases). The V gene lost 1 base and the J gene lost 5 bases, with 14 bases spanning the gap. CDR1 is SNHLY and CDR2 is FYNNEI in the germline V gene. The CDR3 runs to 15 residues. Complete variable domain (other parts from reference TRBV2 and TRBJ2-5): EPEVTQTPSHQVTQMGQEVILRCVPISNHLYFYWYRQILGQKVEFLVSFYNNEISEKSEIFDDQFSVERPDGSNFTLKIRSTKLEDSAMYFCASSEESRGWETQYFGPGTRLLVL.

V gene TRBV7-9 combines with J gene TRBJ2-7; tentatively, D is TRBD1 (5 bases). Germline V lookup: CDR1 SEHNR, CDR2 FQNEAQ (reference sequence). Trimming left V 3 bases short and J 5 bases short, with 14 bases between. The CDR3 has 14 amino acids. CDR3 coding DNA: TGTGCCAGCAGCTTGTCGGCAGGGATGGACGAGCAGTACTTC. Translated, it gives CASSLSAGMDEQYF.

The chain uses TRBV6-5 and TRBJ2-5, with 12 bases matching TRBD2. V trimming: 4 bases; J trimming: 1 base; junction bases outside the gene matches: 4. The germline gives CDR1 MNHEY, CDR2 SVGAGI. This CDR3 has 16 residues. The CDR3 reads CASSSTLAGGQETQYF. CDR3 bases: TGTGCCAGCAGTTCCACACTAGCGGGAGGCCAAGAGACCCAGTACTTC.

The chain is built from TRBV4-3 and TRBJ2-5; a weak D match, TRBD2 (5 bases). Germline CDR1 is LGHNA and CDR2 is YSLEER. V shed 3 bases and J shed 0 bases, with 11 bases lying between them. The CDR3 is 15 residues long. CDR3 sequence: CASSQGVQYQETQYF. The DNA of the CDR3 is TGCGCCAGCAGCCAGGGAGTGCAGTACCAAGAGACCCAGTACTTC.